A single sample is the source of the 25 T cell receptor beta chains below, sequenced in a study of molecular identifiers for immune sequencing clone quantification. TCRdb analysed the PCR reads with MiXCR anew, one entry per CDR3 protein. This sample has 40,000 to 50,000 distinct CDR3 sequences; about 19% occur once, and the top ten carry approximately 1.2%. Sequenced input: naive CD8+ T cells from blood, with Jurkat cell RNA spiked in. Indicated subset: FACS-sorted CD8+CD4-CCR7+CD45RA+ naive T cells. The receptors shown here come from a human donor in good health. Some libraries in this study had Jurkat cell RNA spiked in.

The genes are TRBV28 and TRBJ1-1; no definite D call. The germline CDR1 and CDR2 sequences are MDHEN and SYDVKM. The CDR3 has 14 amino acids. Deletions cut 5 bases from V and 5 bases from J, with 15 bases between. The CDR3 DNA is TGTGCCAGCAGTCCTTATTCGTCGGGGACTGAAGCTTTCTTT. Its translation is CASSPYSSGTEAFF.

This clonotype was recorded at least ten times. The genes are TRBV7-9 and TRBJ1-2; 9 bases map to TRBD1. Germline CDR1 is SEHNR and CDR2 is FQNEAQ (reference sequence). The CDR3 covers 16 residues. V shed 5 bases, J shed 8 bases, and the junction held 15 bases outside the gene matches. CDR3 loop: CASSLGQGHGVNGYTF. Here the CDR3 DNA reads TGTGCCAGCAGCCTAGGACAGGGGCACGGAGTGAACGGCTACACCTTC.

This clonotype was seen ten or more times. The V call is TRBV29-1, the J call TRBJ2-3, with unresolved D. Trimming removed 0 bases at V and 3 bases at J, with 4 bases between. In germline, CDR1 is SQVTM, CDR2 ANQGSEA. The CDR3 has 12 amino acids. Here the CDR3 reads CSVEEGTDTQYF. The CDR3 DNA reads as TGCAGCGTTGAAGAAGGAACAGATACGCAGTATTTT.

At least ten counts were recorded for this clonotype. The V gene is TRBV4-1, the J gene TRBJ2-7; TRBD1 aligns across 8 bases. In germline, CDR1 is MGHRA, CDR2 YSYEKL. CDR3 size: 15 residues. J gave up 3 bases and V 2 bases, and 6 bases lay outside the gene matches. The CDR3: CASSQRQGWGYEQYF. In DNA, the CDR3 is TGCGCCAGCAGCCAACGACAGGGGTGGGGCTACGAGCAGTACTTC.

This clonotype was seen ten or more times. This chain uses TRBV29-1 with TRBJ2-7; a weak D match, TRBD1 (5 bases). In germline, CDR1 is SQVTM, CDR2 ANQGSEA. Trimming pared 6 bases from V and 2 bases from J, leaving 23 bases between. The CDR3 totals 16 residues. The CDR3 reads CSVETEGVAVPYEQYF. The CDR3 DNA reads TGCAGCGTCGAAACGGAAGGGGTGGCAGTCCCCTACGAGCAGTACTTC.

This clonotype turned up a few times. This sequence may be a read error, since a much larger clone differs from it by one base. V usage is TRBV14 and J usage is TRBJ2-7; TRBD2 agrees at 9 bases. With V trimmed by 1 base and J by 4 bases, 11 bases remained unmatched. The CDR3 consists of 17 residues. Germline V gene data show CDR1 as SGHDN and CDR2 as FVKESK. The CDR3 spells CASSQGHRREGSYEQYF. The CDR3, as DNA: TGTGCCAGCAGCCAAGGACACCGGCGGGAGGGCTCTTACGAGCAGTACTTC.

Concerning this clonotype itself: A much bigger clone sits one base away, suggesting this may be a read error. The rearrangement links TRBV5-6 to TRBJ1-5, with 7 bases aligning to TRBD1. The V segment lost 3 bases and the J segment 5 bases; nucleotides outside the gene matches: 11. Germline CDR1 is SGHDT and CDR2 is YYEEEE. This CDR3 has 16 amino acids. In DNA, the CDR3 is TGTGCCAGCAGCTCTTGGACAGGCCAGATCGATCAGCCCCAGCATTTT. Residues: CASSSWTGQIDQPQHF. Full variable domain (missing parts from reference TRBV5-6 and TRBJ1-5): DAGVTQSPTHLIKTRGQQVTLRCSPKSGHDTVSWYQQALGQGPQFIFQYYEEEERQRGNFPDRFSGHQFPNYSSELNVNALLLGDSALYLCASSSWTGQIDQPQHFGDGTRLSIL.

This clonotype was counted between two and nine times. This may be a read error: a much more frequent sequence differs by one nucleotide. In this CDR3 the conserved last residue, phenylalanine or tryptophan, is missing, so a read error is likely. CDR3 amino acids: CSARGPLAGLSYEQYS. The CDR3 nucleotides are TGCAGTGCTAGAGGACCCCTAGCGGGGCTTTCCTACGAGCAGTACTCC. The chain uses TRBV20-1 and TRBJ2-7, with 9 bases aligning to TRBD2. Losses at the gene ends were 1 base for V and 1 base for J; bases not matched to a gene: 8. Germline values: CDR1 DFQATT, CDR2 SNEGSKA (reference sequence). This CDR3 spans 16 amino acids.

This clonotype was picked up many times. The chain carries TRBV13 and TRBJ1-1, with 8 bases fitting TRBD1. Trimming at V came to 4 bases and at J to 4 bases, leaving 8 bases not matched to a gene. Germline-derived CDR1 and CDR2 are PRHDT and FYEKMQ (reference sequence). CDR3 length: 15 amino acids. The CDR3 loop is CASSSSRGRGTEAFF. The CDR3 nucleotides read TGTGCCAGCAGCTCTAGCAGGGGGCGAGGCACTGAAGCTTTCTTT.

V is TRBV5-1 and J is TRBJ1-5, with 9 bases aligning to TRBD1. Germline-derived CDR1 and CDR2 are SGHRS and YFSETQ. Trimming cost V 3 bases and J 1 base; bases outside gene matches: 2. The CDR3 is 15 amino acids. The CDR3 sequence: CASSSGTGSNQPQHF. CDR3 DNA: TGCGCCAGCAGCTCCGGGACAGGGAGCAATCAGCCCCAGCATTTT.

Of note for this clonotype: This may stem from a read error, because a much larger clone lies one nucleotide away. The V call is TRBV25-1, the J call TRBJ2-5, with D hard to call. This CDR3 has 10 amino acids. Germline-derived CDR1 and CDR2 are MGHDK and SYGVNS. This CDR3 is CASSEESQYF. CDR3 in DNA: TGTGCCAGCAGTGAAGAGAGCCAGTACTTC. The variable domain in full, completed from reference TRBV25-1 and TRBJ2-5, reads EADIYQTPRYLVIGTGKKITLECSQTMGHDKMYWYQQDPGMELHLIHYSYGVNSTEKGDLSSESTVSRIRTEHFPLTLESARPSHTSQYLCASSEESQYFGPGTRLLVL.

This clonotype showed up many times. The rearrangement links TRBV12-3 or TRBV12-4 to TRBJ2-2; D perhaps matches TRBD1 (6 bases). The ends were cut back, 6 bases at V and 6 bases at J, with 17 bases in the middle. The CDR3 loop spans 15 amino acids. DNA of the CDR3: TGTGCCAGCAGCCCTCTCCAGGGGATAGCCGGGGAGCTGTTTTTT. It codes for CASSPLQGIAGELFF.

This clonotype was seen repeatedly, ten times or more. The CDR3 loop is CASSQEGTGAADTQYF. Written as DNA, the CDR3 is TGCGCCAGCAGCCAAGAGGGGACAGGGGCTGCAGATACGCAGTATTTT. V gene TRBV4-1 combines with J gene TRBJ2-3; 10 nucleotides align to TRBD1. V lost 0 bases and J lost 4; bases outside the gene matches: 4. From germline, CDR1 is MGHRA and CDR2 YSYEKL. This CDR3 has 16 amino acids.

The V call is TRBV7-6, the J call TRBJ2-1; TRBD2 matches at 9 bases. Trimming removed 6 bases from V and 8 bases from J; junction bases left unmatched: 8. The CDR3 loop spans 14 amino acids. Per the germline V gene, CDR1 is SGHVS and CDR2 is FNYEAQ. CDR3 coding DNA: TGTGCCAGCAGGATGGGACTAGCTGGGGATGAGCAGTTCTTC. Its protein product is CASRMGLAGDEQFF.

This clonotype has a count of ten or more. The rearrangement links TRBV3-1 to TRBJ2-3; D is possibly TRBD1 (5 bases). CDR3 length equals 17 residues. V lost 0 bases and J lost 0, with 13 bases in between. Germline V gene sequence: CDR1 LGHDT, CDR2 YNNKEL (reference sequence). CDR3 amino acids: CASSQDGAISSTDTQYF. The CDR3 DNA is TGTGCCAGCAGCCAAGATGGGGCTATTTCTAGCACAGATACGCAGTATTTT.

This clonotype occurred many times. The CDR3 nucleotides read TGTGCCTGGAGTGTACACGAGCAGTACTTC. This sequence encodes CAWSVHEQYF. This chain connects TRBV30 to TRBJ2-7; the D is unclear. The CDR3 sequence is 10 residues long. CDR1 and CDR2 from the germline V gene are GTSNPN and SVGIG (reference sequence). Trimming cost V 0 bases and J 5 bases, with 2 bases left between them. The whole variable domain, remainder taken from reference TRBV30 and TRBJ2-7, is SQTIHQWPATLVQPVGSPLSLECTVEGTSNPNLYWYRQAAGRGLQLLFYSVGIGQISSEVPQNLSASRPQDRQFILSSKKLLLSDSGFYLCAWSVHEQYFGPGTRLTVT.

Of note for this clonotype: This may arise from a read error, as a much more abundant clone is one base away. This chain uses TRBV7-9 with TRBJ2-2; 8 bases fit TRBD1. Germline V lookup: CDR1 SEHNR, CDR2 FQNEAQ (reference sequence). The CDR3 is made up of 16 amino acids. V lost 5 bases and J lost 3; bases outside the gene matches: 8. This chain's CDR3 is CASSPPDRGDTGELFF. For the CDR3, the DNA is TGTGCCAGCAGCCCCCCCGACAGGGGAGACACCGGGGAGCTGTTTTTT.

The sample holds many counts of this clonotype. V usage is TRBV4-2 and J usage is TRBJ2-5; possible D gene TRBD2, 5 bases. The length of the CDR3 is 13 residues. In germline, CDR1 is LGHNA, CDR2 YNFKEQ. V lost 2 bases, J lost 5 bases, and 9 bases lay in between. CDR3 coding DNA: TGTGCCAGCAGCCAACTAGCTTGGGAGACCCAGTACTTC. It translates to CASSQLAWETQYF.

In this sample, this clonotype turned up many times. The chain employs TRBV6-5 and TRBJ2-2, with 10 nucleotides matching TRBD2. CDR3 length: 19 residues. CDR1 is MNHEY and CDR2 is SVGAGI in the germline V gene. Trimming took 2 bases from V and 4 from J; bases not matched to a gene: 13. CDR3: CASSYRSGGAVLTTGELFF. CDR3 nucleotides: TGTGCCAGCAGTTACAGGAGCGGGGGGGCGGTGTTAACCACCGGGGAGCTGTTTTTT.

This clonotype was counted many times. This rearrangement joins TRBV11-2 to TRBJ2-1; D is undetermined. Trimming removed 5 bases from V and 1 base from J, with 9 bases in between. The germline gives CDR1 SGHAT, CDR2 FQNNGV. CDR3 length equals 14 residues. CDR3 bases: TGTGCCAGCAGCCCTGCGCCTTCCTACAATGAGCAGTTCTTC. Translation gives CASSPAPSYNEQFF.

This clonotype was observed a few times. The chain employs TRBV5-6 and TRBJ2-1; D is possibly TRBD1 (5 bases). Germline CDR1 reads SGHDT; CDR2 reads YYEEEE. V lost 0 bases to trimming and J lost 4 bases, with 11 bases between them. The CDR3 extends over 15 amino acids. CDR3 amino acids: CASSLGQGIYNEQFF. The DNA of the CDR3 is TGTGCCAGCAGCTTGGGCCAGGGTATTTACAATGAGCAGTTCTTC.

This clonotype was detected ten times or more. CDR3 sequence (DNA): TGCAGTGCTAGGGGACTGAGCACAGATACGCAGTATTTT. This codes for CSARGLSTDTQYF. The chain joins TRBV20-1 to TRBJ2-3; D possibly corresponds to TRBD2 (6 bases). This CDR3 contains 13 residues. V shed 3 bases and J shed 0 bases, with 7 bases lying between them. The germline CDR1 and CDR2 sequences are DFQATT and SNEGSKA (reference sequence).

This clonotype showed up many times. The chain has TRBV4-1 and TRBJ2-5; unclear D gene. Germline CDR1 MGHRA, CDR2 YSYEKL. The CDR3 covers 17 residues. The ends were cut back, 3 bases at V and 3 bases at J, with 20 bases in the middle. In DNA form, the CDR3 reads TGCGCCAGCAGCCAGGCGGCCGTCCTAGGGATGGAAGAGACCCAGTACTTC. Amino acid sequence: CASSQAAVLGMEETQYF.

This clonotype was seen at least ten times. V is TRBV30 and J is TRBJ2-1, with no clear D. This CDR3 spans 13 amino acids. Trimming removed 0 bases at V and 2 bases at J, with 5 bases between. CDR1 is GTSNPN, CDR2 SVGIG, per germline (reference sequence). CDR3 in DNA: TGTGCCTGGAGTGTAGGTCCCTACAATGAGCAGTTCTTC. Protein sequence: CAWSVGPYNEQFF.

Comments on this clonotype: This may come from a read error, since a much larger clone is one base off. The chain combines TRBV6-5 with TRBJ2-1, with D hard to call. This CDR3 comprises 15 residues. Germline CDR1 is MNHEY and CDR2 is SVGAGI. The DNA for the CDR3 is TGTGCCAGCAGTTTAACTTTGAGCTCCTGCAATGAGCAGTTCTTC. Residues: CASSLTLSSCNEQFF.